The T cell receptor (beta chain) under discussion was sequenced for a study of cytomegalovirus exposure and HLA in healthy donors. Study-level points and caveats: In a later analysis, a genetic analysis reported fewer productive-TCR N-insertions in an Asian-associated ancestry cluster than the cohort average. The authors later found TCR association rates varying by HLA locus, with DRB1 most and HLA-C fewest. TRBV6-2, TRBV6-3 and some other V segments were excluded as indistinguishable. When analyzed later, a missense DCLRE1C variant was found to be linked to TCR beta V- and J-gene trimming.

J lost 3 bases, V lost 5 bases, and 5 bases had no gene match. Germline CDR1 reads SEHNR; CDR2 reads FQNEAQ (reference sequence). The CDR3 is made up of 14 amino acids. Of note for this clone: Its matching antigen is unknown.

Primers: 60 Vbeta forward and 13 Jbeta reverse. This table comes from immunoSEQ multiplex PCR, and its TCRdb copy is limited to in-frame clones, with some not included. The table includes roughly 130,000 clones, 70% to 85% detected once. This chain links TRBV7-9 with TRBJ1-2, with 8 bases fitting TRBD1. What was sequenced was PBMCs. The TCR originated in a boy younger than 18 in good health and CMV-seronegative. CDR3 nucleotide sequence: TGTGCCAGCAGCCGTGTGGACAGGGACTATGGCTACACCTTC. Encoded protein: CASSRVDRDYGYTF. The full variable domain, with the rest looked up from reference TRBV7-9 and TRBJ1-2, is DTGVSQNPRHKITKRGQNVTFRCDPISEHNRLYWYRQTLGQGPEFLTYFQNEAQLEKSRLLSDRFSAERPKGSFSTLEIQRTEQGDSAMYLCASSRVDRDYGYTFGSGTRLTVV.